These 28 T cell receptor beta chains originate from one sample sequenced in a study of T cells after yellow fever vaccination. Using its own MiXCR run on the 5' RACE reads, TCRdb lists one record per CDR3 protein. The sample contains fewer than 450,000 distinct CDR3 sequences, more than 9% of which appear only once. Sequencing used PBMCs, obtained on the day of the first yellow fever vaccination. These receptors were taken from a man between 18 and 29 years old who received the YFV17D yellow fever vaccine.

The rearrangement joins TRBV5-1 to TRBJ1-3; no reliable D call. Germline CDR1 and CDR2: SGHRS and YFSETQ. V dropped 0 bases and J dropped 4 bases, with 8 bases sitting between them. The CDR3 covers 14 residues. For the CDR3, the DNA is TGCGCCAGCAGCTTGGTCGGGTTCGGAAACACCATATATTTT. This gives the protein CASSLVGFGNTIYF.

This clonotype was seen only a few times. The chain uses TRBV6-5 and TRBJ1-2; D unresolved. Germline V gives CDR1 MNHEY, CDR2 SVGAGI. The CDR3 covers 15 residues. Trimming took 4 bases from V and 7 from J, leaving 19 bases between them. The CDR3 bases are TGTGCCAGCAGTTCATGGACGGCCCAAAAAGGTGGCTACACCTTC. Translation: CASSSWTAQKGGYTF.

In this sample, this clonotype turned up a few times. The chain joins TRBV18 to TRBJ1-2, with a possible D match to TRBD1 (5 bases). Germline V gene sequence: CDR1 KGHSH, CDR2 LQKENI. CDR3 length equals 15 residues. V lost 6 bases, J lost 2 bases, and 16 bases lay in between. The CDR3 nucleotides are TGTGCCAGCTCGGACAAGGGGAGTCTAAACTATGGCTACACCTTC. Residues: CASSDKGSLNYGYTF.

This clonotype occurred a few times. In DNA, the CDR3 is TGTGCCAGCAGCCCAGGGGGCGGGCAAGCTTTCTTT. It yields the protein CASSPGGGQAFF. The rearrangement links TRBV5-4 to TRBJ1-1; 8 bases line up with TRBD1. From germline, CDR1 is SGHNT and CDR2 YYREEE (reference sequence). V shed 4 bases, J shed 9 bases, and the junction held 5 bases outside the gene matches. This CDR3 spans 12 amino acids. Using reference TRBV5-4 and TRBJ1-1 for the parts outside the CDR3, the full variable domain is ETGVTQSPTHLIKTRGQQVTLRCSSQSGHNTVSWYQQALGQGPQFIFQYYREEENGRGNFPPRFSGLQFPNYSSELNVNALELDDSALYLCASSPGGGQAFFGQGTRLTVV.

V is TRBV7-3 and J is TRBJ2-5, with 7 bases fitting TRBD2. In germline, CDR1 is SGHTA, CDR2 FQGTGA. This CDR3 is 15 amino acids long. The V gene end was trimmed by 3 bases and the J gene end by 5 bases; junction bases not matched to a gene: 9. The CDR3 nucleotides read TGTGCCAGCAGCTTTCGGGGCCAAGCGGGGGAGACCCAGTACTTC. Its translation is CASSFRGQAGETQYF. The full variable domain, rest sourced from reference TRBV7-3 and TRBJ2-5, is GAGVSQTPSNKVTEKGKYVELRCDPISGHTALYWYRQSLGQGPEFLIYFQGTGAADDSGLPNDRFFAVRPEGSVSTLKIQRTERGDSAVYLCASSFRGQAGETQYFGPGTRLLVL.

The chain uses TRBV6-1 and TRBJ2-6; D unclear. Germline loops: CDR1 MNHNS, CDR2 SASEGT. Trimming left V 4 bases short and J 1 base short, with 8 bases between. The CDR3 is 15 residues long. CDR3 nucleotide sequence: TGTGCCAGCAGTGGTGCAAATTCTGGGGCCAACGTCCTGACTTTC. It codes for CASSGANSGANVLTF.

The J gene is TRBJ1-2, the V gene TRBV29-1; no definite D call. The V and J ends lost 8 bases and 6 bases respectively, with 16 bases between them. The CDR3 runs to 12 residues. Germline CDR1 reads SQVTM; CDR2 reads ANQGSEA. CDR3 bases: TGCAGCTCAGTGTGGGGTGAGGATGGCTACACCTTC. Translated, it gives CSSVWGEDGYTF.

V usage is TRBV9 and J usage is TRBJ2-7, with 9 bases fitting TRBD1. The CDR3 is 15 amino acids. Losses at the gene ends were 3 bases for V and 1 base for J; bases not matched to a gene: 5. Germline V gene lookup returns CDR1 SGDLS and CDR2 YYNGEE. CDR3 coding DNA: TGTGCCAGCAGCGCGGGACAGGGAGGTTCCTACGAGCAGTACTTC. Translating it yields CASSAGQGGSYEQYF. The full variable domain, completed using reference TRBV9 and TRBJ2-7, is DSGVTQTPKHLITATGQRVTLRCSPRSGDLSVYWYQQSLDQGLQFLIQYYNGEERAKGNILERFSAQQFPDLHSELNLSSLELGDSALYFCASSAGQGGSYEQYFGPGTRLTVT.

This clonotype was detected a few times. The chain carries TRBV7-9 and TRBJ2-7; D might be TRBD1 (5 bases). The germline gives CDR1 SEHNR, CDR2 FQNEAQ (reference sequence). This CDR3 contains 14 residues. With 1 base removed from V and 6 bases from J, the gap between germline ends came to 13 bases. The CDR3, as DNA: TGTGCCAGCAGCTTAGGTCAAGGGCAGGGCGAGCAGTACTTC. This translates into CASSLGQGQGEQYF. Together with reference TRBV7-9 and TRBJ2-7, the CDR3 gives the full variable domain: DTGVSQNPRHKITKRGQNVTFRCDPISEHNRLYWYRQTLGQGPEFLTYFQNEAQLEKSRLLSDRFSAERPKGSFSTLEIQRTEQGDSAMYLCASSLGQGQGEQYFGPGTRLTVT.

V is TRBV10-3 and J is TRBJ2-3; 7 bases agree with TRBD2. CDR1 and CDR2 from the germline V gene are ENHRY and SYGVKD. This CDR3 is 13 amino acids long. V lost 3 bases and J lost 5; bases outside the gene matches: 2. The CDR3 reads CAISDREGDTQYF. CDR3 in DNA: TGTGCCATCAGTGACAGGGAGGGAGATACGCAGTATTTT.

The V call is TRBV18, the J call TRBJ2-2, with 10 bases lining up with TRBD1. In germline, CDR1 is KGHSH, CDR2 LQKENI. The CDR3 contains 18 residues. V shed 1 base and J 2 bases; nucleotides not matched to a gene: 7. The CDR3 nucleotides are TGTGCCAGCTCACCACGAAGGGACAGGGGCCCTAACACCGGGGAGCTGTTTTTT. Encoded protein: CASSPRRDRGPNTGELFF.

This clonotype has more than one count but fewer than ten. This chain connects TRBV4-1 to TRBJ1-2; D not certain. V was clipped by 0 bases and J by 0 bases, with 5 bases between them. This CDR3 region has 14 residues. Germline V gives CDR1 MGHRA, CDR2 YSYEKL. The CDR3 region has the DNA TGCGCCAGCAGCCAAGAACACGCTAACTATGGCTACACCTTC. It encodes CASSQEHANYGYTF.

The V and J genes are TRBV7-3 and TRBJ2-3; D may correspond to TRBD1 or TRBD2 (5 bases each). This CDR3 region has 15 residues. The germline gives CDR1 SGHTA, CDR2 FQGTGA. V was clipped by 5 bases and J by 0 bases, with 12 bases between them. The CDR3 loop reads CASSGGGISTDTQYF. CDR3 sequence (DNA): TGTGCCAGCAGCGGTGGGGGAATAAGCACAGATACGCAGTATTTT.

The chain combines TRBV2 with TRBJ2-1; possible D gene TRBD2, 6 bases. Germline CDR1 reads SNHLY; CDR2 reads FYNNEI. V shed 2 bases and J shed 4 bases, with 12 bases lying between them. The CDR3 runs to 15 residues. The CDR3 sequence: CASSENGAGYNEQFF. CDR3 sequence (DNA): TGTGCCAGCAGTGAAAATGGGGCGGGGTACAATGAGCAGTTCTTC.

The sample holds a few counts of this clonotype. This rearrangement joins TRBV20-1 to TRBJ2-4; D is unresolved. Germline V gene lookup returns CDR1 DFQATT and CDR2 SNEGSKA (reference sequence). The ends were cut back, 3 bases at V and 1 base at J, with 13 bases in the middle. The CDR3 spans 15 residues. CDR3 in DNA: TGCAGTGCTAGTGTTCCGGGTGCCGCCAAAAACATTCAGTACTTC. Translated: CSASVPGAAKNIQYF.

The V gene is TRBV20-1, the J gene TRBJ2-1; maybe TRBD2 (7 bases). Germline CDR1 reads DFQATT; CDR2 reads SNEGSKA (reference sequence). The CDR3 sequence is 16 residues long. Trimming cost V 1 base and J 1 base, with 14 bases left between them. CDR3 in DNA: TGCAGTGCTAGAGGACATAGGGGGGGGTCCTACAATGAGCAGTTCTTC. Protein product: CSARGHRGGSYNEQFF.

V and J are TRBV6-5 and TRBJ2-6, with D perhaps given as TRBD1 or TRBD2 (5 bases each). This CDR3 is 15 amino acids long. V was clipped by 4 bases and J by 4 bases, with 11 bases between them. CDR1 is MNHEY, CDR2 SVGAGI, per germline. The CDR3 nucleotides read TGTGCCAGCAGTTCGAGGGGCCCCGGGGCCAACGTCCTGACTTTC. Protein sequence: CASSSRGPGANVLTF.

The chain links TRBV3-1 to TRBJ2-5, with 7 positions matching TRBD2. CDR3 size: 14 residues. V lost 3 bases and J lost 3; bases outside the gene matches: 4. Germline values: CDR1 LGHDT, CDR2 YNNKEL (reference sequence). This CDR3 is CASSQGGTEETQYF. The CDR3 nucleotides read TGTGCCAGCAGCCAGGGGGGGACCGAAGAGACCCAGTACTTC.

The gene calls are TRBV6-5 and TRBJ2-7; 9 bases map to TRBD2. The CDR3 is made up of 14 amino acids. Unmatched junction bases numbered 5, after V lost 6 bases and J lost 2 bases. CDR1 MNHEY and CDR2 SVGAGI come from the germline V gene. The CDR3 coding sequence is TGTGCCAGCAGATTAGCGGGGGCCGCCTACGAGCAGTACTTC. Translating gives CASRLAGAAYEQYF.

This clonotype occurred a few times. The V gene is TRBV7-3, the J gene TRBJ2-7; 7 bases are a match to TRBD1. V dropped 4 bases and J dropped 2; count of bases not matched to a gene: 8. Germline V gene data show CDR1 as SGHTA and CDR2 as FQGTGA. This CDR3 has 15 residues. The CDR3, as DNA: TGTGCCAGCAGCTCCCACAGGGGTAACCCCTACGAGCAGTACTTC. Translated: CASSSHRGNPYEQYF. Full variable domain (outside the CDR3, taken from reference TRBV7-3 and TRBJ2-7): GAGVSQTPSNKVTEKGKYVELRCDPISGHTALYWYRQSLGQGPEFLIYFQGTGAADDSGLPNDRFFAVRPEGSVSTLKIQRTERGDSAVYLCASSSHRGNPYEQYFGPGTRLTVT.

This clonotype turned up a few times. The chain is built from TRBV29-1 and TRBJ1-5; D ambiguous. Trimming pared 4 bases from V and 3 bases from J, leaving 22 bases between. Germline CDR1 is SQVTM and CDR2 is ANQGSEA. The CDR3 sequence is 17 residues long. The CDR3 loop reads CSVVKNMYSTLNQPQHF. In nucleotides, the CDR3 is TGCAGCGTTGTGAAGAACATGTACAGTACCCTCAATCAGCCCCAGCATTTT.

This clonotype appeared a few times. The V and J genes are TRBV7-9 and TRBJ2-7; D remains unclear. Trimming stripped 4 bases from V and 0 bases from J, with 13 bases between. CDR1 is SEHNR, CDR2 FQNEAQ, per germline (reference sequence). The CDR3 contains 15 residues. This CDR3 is CASSSSDRPSYEQYF. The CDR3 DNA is TGTGCCAGCAGCTCCTCGGACCGGCCCTCCTACGAGCAGTACTTC. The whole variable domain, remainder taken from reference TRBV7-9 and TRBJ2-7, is DTGVSQNPRHKITKRGQNVTFRCDPISEHNRLYWYRQTLGQGPEFLTYFQNEAQLEKSRLLSDRFSAERPKGSFSTLEIQRTEQGDSAMYLCASSSSDRPSYEQYFGPGTRLTVT.

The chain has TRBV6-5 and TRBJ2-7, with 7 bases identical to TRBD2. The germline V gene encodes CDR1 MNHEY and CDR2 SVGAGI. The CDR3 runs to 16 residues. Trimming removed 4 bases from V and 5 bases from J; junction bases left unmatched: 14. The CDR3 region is CASSFTREGRENEQYV. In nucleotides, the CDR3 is TGTGCCAGCAGTTTCACAAGGGAGGGCAGGGAAAACGAGCAGTACGTC.

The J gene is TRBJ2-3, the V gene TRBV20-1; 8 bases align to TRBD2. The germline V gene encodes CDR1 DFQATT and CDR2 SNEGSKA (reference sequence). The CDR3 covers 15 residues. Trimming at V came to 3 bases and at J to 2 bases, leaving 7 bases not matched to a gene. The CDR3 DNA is TGCAGTGCTAGCCATCGGGAGGGGGACACAGATACGCAGTATTTT. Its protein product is CSASHREGDTDTQYF.

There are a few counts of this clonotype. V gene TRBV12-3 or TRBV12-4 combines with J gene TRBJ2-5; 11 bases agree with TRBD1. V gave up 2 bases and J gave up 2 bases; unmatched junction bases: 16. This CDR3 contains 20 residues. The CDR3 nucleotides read TGTGCCAGCAGTTTATCAGGACAGGGGGCTAAATTCGGGGCTCAAGAGACCCAGTACTTC. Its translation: CASSLSGQGAKFGAQETQYF.

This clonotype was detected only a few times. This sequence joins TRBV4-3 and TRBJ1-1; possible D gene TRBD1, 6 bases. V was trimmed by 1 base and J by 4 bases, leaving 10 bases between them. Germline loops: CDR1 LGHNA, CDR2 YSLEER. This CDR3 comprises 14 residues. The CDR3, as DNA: TGCGCCAGCAGCCAAGGGACAGCGTTCACTGAAGCTTTCTTT. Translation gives CASSQGTAFTEAFF.

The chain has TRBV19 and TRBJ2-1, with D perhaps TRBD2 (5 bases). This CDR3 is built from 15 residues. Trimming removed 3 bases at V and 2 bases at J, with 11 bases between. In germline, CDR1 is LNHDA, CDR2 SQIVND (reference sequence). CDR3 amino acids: CASSILSGTYNEQFF. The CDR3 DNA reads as TGTGCCAGTAGTATTTTGTCGGGGACCTACAATGAGCAGTTCTTC.

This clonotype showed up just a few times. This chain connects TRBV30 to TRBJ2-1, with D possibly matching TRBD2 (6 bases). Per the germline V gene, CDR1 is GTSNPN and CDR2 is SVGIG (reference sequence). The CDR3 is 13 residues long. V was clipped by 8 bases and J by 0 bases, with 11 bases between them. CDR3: CALVGGSYNEQFF. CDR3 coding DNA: TGTGCCCTTGTGGGGGGCTCCTACAATGAGCAGTTCTTC.